The rows below give T cell receptor beta chains drawn from one sample of a study of shared clonotypes between healthy human individuals. Generated by immunoSEQ multiplex PCR, the TCRdb table keeps only in-frame clones and is missing some. The profile shows about 1.9 million clones, about 94% of them singletons. The sequencing sample was made of naive CD8+ T cells from PBMCs. Receptors were obtained from a young man in good health. Some clones in this sample may be carry-over from other donors' samples. Both conserved end residues are part of each CDR3. The D gene is left open where the match is weak. Only part of the rows carry a size: once, few, many, or a class if the clone is expanded.

cdr3_aa	cdr3_nt	v_call	d_call	j_call	clone_size
CASSIRDRGQPQHF	TGTGCCAGTAGTATAAGGGACAGGGGACAGCCCCAGCATTTT	TRBV19	TRBD1	TRBJ1-5	once
CASSYSGPPNTGELFF	TGTGCCAGCAGTTATTCGGGCCCTCCGAACACCGGGGAGCTGTTTTTT	TRBV6-5	-	TRBJ2-2	-
CASSEALEGMDTEAFF	TGTGCCAGCAGTGAAGCGCTAGAGGGAATGGACACTGAAGCTTTCTTT	TRBV2	-	TRBJ1-1	once
CASSAPGLAAYNEQFF	TGTGCCAGCAGCGCCCCGGGACTAGCGGCGTACAATGAGCAGTTCTTC	TRBV7-8	TRBD2	TRBJ2-1	-
CASSLVDPTLGYTF	TGTGCCAGCAGCTTGGTAGATCCTACGTTGGGCTACACCTTC	TRBV5-6	-	TRBJ1-2	-
CASSVRQGANTEAFF	TGTGCCAGCAGCGTCCGACAGGGGGCGAACACTGAAGCTTTCTTT	TRBV9	TRBD1	TRBJ1-1	-
CAIRGSGADTEAFF	TGTGCCATCAGAGGGTCAGGGGCTGACACTGAAGCTTTCTTT	TRBV10-3	-	TRBJ1-1	-
CAVTNGADGQLAKNIQYF	TGTGCCGTTACTAATGGGGCAGACGGGCAATTAGCCAAAAACATTCAGTACTTC	TRBV5-4	-	TRBJ2-4	-
CASKDSNTGELFF	TGTGCCAGTAAGGACAGTAACACCGGGGAGCTGTTTTTT	TRBV19	-	TRBJ2-2	-
CASSPWPLYGYTF	TGTGCCAGCTCACCTTGGCCGCTATATGGCTACACCTTC	TRBV18	-	TRBJ1-2	-
CASSFRGEQYF	TGCGCCAGCAGCTTCCGAGGGGAGCAGTACTTC	TRBV5-1	-	TRBJ2-7	-
CASSLGTSGKDTQYF	TGTGCCAGCAGCTTGGGGACTAGCGGGAAAGATACGCAGTATTTT	TRBV11-2	TRBD2	TRBJ2-3	-
CASSELAGRYEQYF	TGTGCCAGCAGTGAACTGGCAGGCCGCTACGAGCAGTACTTC	TRBV6-1	-	TRBJ2-7	-
CASSPEEVVGTVYNEQFF	TGTGCCAGCAGCCCCGAGGAAGTTGTCGGGACGGTTTACAATGAGCAGTTCTTC	TRBV4-2	-	TRBJ2-1	-
CASSEVGGAYEQYF	TGTGCCAGCAGTGAAGTCGGGGGGGCCTACGAGCAGTACTTC	TRBV6-1	TRBD2	TRBJ2-7	-
CASRPPRFSNEQYF	TGTGCCAGCCGTCCCCCTAGATTCTCTAACGAGCAGTACTTC	TRBV27	-	TRBJ2-7	-
CASSYSAGSNTGELFF	TGTGCCAGCAGTTACTCCGCGGGATCAAACACCGGGGAGCTGTTTTTT	TRBV6-5	-	TRBJ2-2	-
CATSRGGNQPQHF	TGTGCCACCTCGCGGGGGGGTAATCAGCCCCAGCATTTT	TRBV10-3	-	TRBJ1-5	once
CASSVGSGAAYEQYF	TGTGCCAGCAGCGTAGGGTCCGGGGCGGCCTACGAGCAGTACTTC	TRBV9	-	TRBJ2-7	-
CASSPPGRQKLFSYNEQFF	TGTGCCAGCAGCCCCCCGGGCCGACAGAAACTATTCTCCTACAATGAGCAGTTCTTC	TRBV27	-	TRBJ2-1	-
CASSLGGPGAFF	TGTGCCAGCAGTTTGGGAGGACCCGGAGCTTTCTTT	TRBV28	-	TRBJ1-1	once
CASSQTTGSYEQYF	TGTGCCAGCAGCCAGACAACAGGGTCCTACGAGCAGTACTTC	TRBV7-9	-	TRBJ2-7	-
CASSQTRGFREKLFF	TGTGCCAGCAGCCAGACCAGGGGTTTCCGCGAAAAACTGTTTTTT	TRBV14	-	TRBJ1-4	-
CASSLSSPGHPLYGYTF	TGTGCCAGCAGTTTATCGAGTCCGGGGCACCCCCTCTATGGCTACACCTTC	TRBV27	-	TRBJ1-2	-
CASSLAVGETQYF	TGTGCCAGCAGCCTAGCGGTTGGTGAGACCCAGTACTTC	TRBV6-1	TRBD2	TRBJ2-5	-
CSVETDTQYF	TGCAGCGTTGAAACAGATACGCAGTATTTT	TRBV29-1	-	TRBJ2-3	-
CASSQQAGVNYEQYF	TGCGCCAGCAGCCAACAAGCGGGGGTCAACTACGAGCAGTACTTC	TRBV4-1	TRBD2	TRBJ2-7	-
CASSTWTSQGPNTEAFF	TGTGCCAGCAGCACATGGACATCCCAGGGGCCGAACACTGAAGCTTTCTTT	TRBV13	-	TRBJ1-1	-
CSARDSSPLHF	TGCAGTGCTAGAGATAGTTCACCCCTCCACTTT	TRBV20-1	-	TRBJ1-6	-
CASSPTSRAYGYTF	TGTGCCAGCAGCCCCACCAGCAGGGCCTATGGCTACACCTTC	TRBV5-6	-	TRBJ1-2	-
CASRAGSNTEAFF	TGCGCCAGCAGGGCAGGTTCGAACACTGAAGCTTTCTTT	TRBV5-1	-	TRBJ1-1	-
CASSQSRAIHEQYF	TGTGCCAGCAGCCAATCCAGGGCGATCCACGAGCAGTACTTC	TRBV14	-	TRBJ2-7	-
CASSDRPTGWAF	TGTGCCAGCAGTGACCGACCCACTGGGTGGGCCTTC	TRBV2	-	TRBJ1-2	-
CASSYSTGQMNTEAFF	TGTGCCAGCAGTTACAGCACGGGACAGATGAACACTGAAGCTTTCTTT	TRBV6-5	TRBD1	TRBJ1-1	-
CASSDSVRQGTQYF	TGTGCCAGCAGTGACAGTGTAAGACAGGGTACCCAGTACTTC	TRBV7-8	TRBD1	TRBJ2-5	-
CASSLSLAGGESYNEQFF	TGTGCCAGCAGCTTGTCGTTAGCGGGAGGGGAATCCTACAATGAGCAGTTCTTC	TRBV7-8	TRBD2	TRBJ2-1	-
CATSGPPSYEQYF	TGTGCCACCTCAGGGCCCCCCTCCTACGAGCAGTACTTC	TRBV27	-	TRBJ2-7	-
CASSEGGLQPQHF	TGTGCCAGCAGTGAAGGGGGTCTTCAGCCCCAGCATTTT	TRBV6-1	-	TRBJ1-5	-
CSVRGGEQFF	TGCAGCGTAAGGGGAGGTGAGCAGTTCTTC	TRBV29-1	-	TRBJ2-1	-
CASSPKKGPASYNEQFF	TGTGCCAGCAGCCCGAAAAAGGGGCCGGCCTCCTACAATGAGCAGTTCTTC	TRBV7-9	-	TRBJ2-1	once
CASSLVTIFSGANVLTF	TGTGCCAGCAGCTTGGTGACGATTTTTTCTGGGGCCAACGTCCTGACTTTC	TRBV5-6	-	TRBJ2-6	-
CASSVGASGSLYEQYF	TGTGCCAGCAGCGTAGGGGCTAGCGGGAGTCTCTACGAGCAGTACTTC	TRBV9	TRBD2	TRBJ2-7	-
CASRSPGTGITIYF	TGTGCCAGCAGATCCCCGGGGACAGGCATCACCATATATTTT	TRBV28	TRBD1	TRBJ1-3	-
CASSQKRGLYNEQFF	TGTGCCAGCAGCCAAAAGCGGGGACTCTACAATGAGCAGTTCTTC	TRBV27	TRBD2	TRBJ2-1	once
CASSSRTSSYEQYF	TGTGCCAGCAGCTCCCGGACATCTTCCTACGAGCAGTACTTC	TRBV5-4	-	TRBJ2-7	-
CASSLDLPTSETQYF	TGTGCCAGCAGCTTAGATCTACCCACCAGCGAGACCCAGTACTTC	TRBV11-2	-	TRBJ2-5	-
CASSFRTPGGEQYF	TGTGCCAGCAGTTTTCGGACCCCAGGGGGTGAGCAGTACTTC	TRBV28	TRBD1	TRBJ2-7	-
CASSKVGLAGPLDNEQFF	TGTGCCAGCAGTAAGGTGGGGCTAGCGGGACCTCTTGACAATGAGCAGTTCTTC	TRBV28	TRBD2	TRBJ2-1	-
CATGPHNSPLHF	TGTGCCACGGGGCCCCATAATTCACCCCTCCACTTT	TRBV10-3	-	TRBJ1-6	-
CASSSDTSYGYTF	TGTGCCAGCAGCTCGGACACATCCTATGGCTACACCTTC	TRBV5-5	-	TRBJ1-2	-
CASSRGGARDWLTDTQYF	TGTGCCAGCAGCCGAGGGGGGGCGCGGGATTGGTTAACAGATACGCAGTATTTT	TRBV11-2	-	TRBJ2-3	once
CASREWTGPGNTIYF	TGCGCCAGCAGGGAATGGACAGGGCCTGGAAACACCATATATTTT	TRBV5-1	TRBD1	TRBJ1-3	once